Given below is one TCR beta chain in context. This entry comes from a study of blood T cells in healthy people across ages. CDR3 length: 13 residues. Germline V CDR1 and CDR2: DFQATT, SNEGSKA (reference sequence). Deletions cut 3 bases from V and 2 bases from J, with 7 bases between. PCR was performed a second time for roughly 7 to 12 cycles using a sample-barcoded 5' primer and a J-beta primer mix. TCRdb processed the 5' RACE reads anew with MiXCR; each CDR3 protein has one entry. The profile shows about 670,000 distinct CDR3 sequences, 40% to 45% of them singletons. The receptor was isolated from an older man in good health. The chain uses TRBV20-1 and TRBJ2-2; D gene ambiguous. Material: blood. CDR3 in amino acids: CSASESNTGELFF. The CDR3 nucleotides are TGCAGTGCTAGCGAGAGCAACACCGGGGAGCTGTTTTTT.